Below are 8 T cell receptor beta chains sequenced from a single sample in a study of T cell repertoires in ileal Crohn's disease. Only in-frame clones appear in the TCRdb table, and some are missing; sequencing was by immunoSEQ multiplex PCR. The profile covers about 5,300 clones, with over 80% appearing a single time and 20% to 25% taken by the ten largest. The sample's time point: inflamed ileum from the surgical specimen. Sample: ileal tissue. Receptor source: an adult with Crohn's disease.

The chain carries TRBV4-1 and TRBJ1-2; D unresolved. Per the germline V gene, CDR1 is MGHRA and CDR2 is YSYEKL. The length of the CDR3 is 13 residues. V lost 4 bases and J lost 7, with 13 bases in between. For the CDR3, the DNA is TGCGCCAGCAGCCCCCGTGGCACTAGTGGCTACACCTTC. This encodes CASSPRGTSGYTF.

Remarks on this clone: Additional DNA sequences in this sample encode the identical CDR3. The gene calls are TRBV6-4 and TRBJ2-1; 8 bases line up with TRBD1. Trimming cost V 6 bases and J 4 bases; bases outside gene matches: 8. Germline V lookup: CDR1 MRHNA, CDR2 SNTAGT. CDR3 length: 15 residues. CDR3 in amino acids: CASSAGTGSYNEQFF. The CDR3 DNA follows: TGTGCCAGCAGCGCCGGGACAGGCTCGTACAATGAGCAGTTCTTC.

The V gene is TRBV5-4, the J gene TRBJ2-7; possible D gene TRBD1, 6 bases. This CDR3 contains 13 residues. V was trimmed by 5 bases and J by 6 bases, leaving 15 bases between them. Germline CDR1 reads SGHNT; CDR2 reads YYREEE (reference sequence). The CDR3 DNA is TGTGCCAGCAGAGACGGACAGATTAGCGAGCAGTACTTC. It encodes CASRDGQISEQYF.

V gene TRBV19 combines with J gene TRBJ2-7, with a possible D match to TRBD2 (5 bases). Per the germline V gene, CDR1 is LNHDA and CDR2 is SQIVND (reference sequence). The germline V and J ends were trimmed by 4 bases and 7 bases, with 14 bases remaining between them. The CDR3 length is 13 residues. The CDR3 DNA is TGTGCCAGTAGTAAACTAGTGGCGGGTGAGCAGTACTTC. Translating gives CASSKLVAGEQYF. Drawing the rest from reference TRBV19 and TRBJ2-7, the complete variable domain is DGGITQSPKYLFRKEGQNVTLSCEQNLNHDAMYWYRQDPGQGLRLIYYSQIVNDFQKGDIAEGYSVSREKKESFPLTVTSAQKNPTAFYLCASSKLVAGEQYFGPGTRLTVT.

V and J are TRBV11-2 and TRBJ1-1; the D is unclear. Between the trimmed V and J ends, which lost 0 bases and 7 bases, there was a span of 9 bases. The germline CDR1 and CDR2 sequences are SGHAT and FQNNGV. The CDR3 consists of 13 residues. In nucleotides, the CDR3 is TGTGCCAGCAGCTTAGATCGAGGCAGTGAAGCTTTCTTT. Protein product: CASSLDRGSEAFF.

The rearrangement uses TRBV10-1 and TRBJ2-5; the match to TRBD1 covers 8 bases. The V gene's germline CDR1 is WNHNN and CDR2 SYGVQD (reference sequence). V trimming: 0 bases; J trimming: 2 bases; junction bases outside the gene matches: 2. The CDR3 totals 15 residues. DNA for the CDR3: TGCGCCAGCAGTGAGTCAAGGACAGGGCAAGAGACCCAGTACTTC. This gives the protein CASSESRTGQETQYF.

The chain joins TRBV14 to TRBJ1-1; D remains ambiguous. V was pared by 4 bases and J by 1 base, with 16 bases between. Germline CDR1 reads SGHDN; CDR2 reads FVKESK. The CDR3 contains 16 residues. The CDR3 region has the DNA TGTGCCAGCAGCCCGCAGATGAGCATGGGGAACACTGAAGCTTTCTTT. Translation: CASSPQMSMGNTEAFF.

This chain uses TRBV10-3 with TRBJ1-5; possibly TRBD1 for D (5 bases). The CDR3 has 15 residues. V lost 2 bases and J 3 bases, leaving 11 bases between the germline ends. The germline V gene encodes CDR1 ENHRY and CDR2 SYGVKD. The CDR3 DNA sequence: TGTGCCATCAGTGAGGCTGGGGGTGACAATCAGCCCCAGCATTTT. Residues: CAISEAGGDNQPQHF.